This T cell receptor beta chain was captured in a study of blood T cell repertoires in COVID-19. Study-wide background: Italy, Spain and the United States were the sources of the convalescent and acute COVID-19 samples. T cells, B-cell-depleted T cells, or PBMCs supplied cDNA or gDNA.

Produced via immunoSEQ multiplex PCR; TCRdb's table is partial and in-frame only. The sample records 200,000 to 300,000 clones, approximately 85% being singletons. Participants were aged roughly 18 to 100 years from approximately 25 US areas. In germline, CDR1 is SGHVS, CDR2 FQNEAQ. CDR3 length: 15 residues. V lost 7 bases to trimming and J lost 6 bases; unmatched junction nucleotides: 9. Sequenced input: PBMCs or T cells enriched from blood (not recorded which). V gene TRBV7-8 combines with J gene TRBJ1-1; 12 positions agree with TRBD1. The receptor comes from a woman in her 50s with acute COVID-19. The CDR3 protein is CASTPGDRGHSEAFF. The CDR3 nucleotides are TGTGCCAGCACCCCGGGGGACAGGGGGCATTCTGAAGCTTTCTTT.